These 7 T cell receptor beta chains originate from one sample sequenced in a study of blood T cell repertoires in COVID-19. Using immunoSEQ multiplex PCR, the repertoire was profiled, and TCRdb retains in-frame clones only, with some absent. The data hold roughly 460,000 clones, with about 87% observed a single time. The sample was peripheral blood. The source of these receptors is a man between 18 and 35 years old with COVID-19, enrolled during active disease.

This rearrangement joins TRBV3-1 (or the pseudogene TRBV3-2) to TRBJ2-1; 12 bases line up with TRBD2. The J segment lost 2 bases and the V segment lost 3 bases, leaving 5 bases of the junction unmatched. CDR1 is LGHDT and CDR2 is YNNKEL in the germline V gene (reference sequence). The CDR3 is 17 amino acids. The CDR3 here is CASSHSGTSGPYNEQFF. CDR3 DNA: TGTGCCAGCAGCCATTCCGGGACTAGCGGGCCCTACAATGAGCAGTTCTTC.

The V and J genes are TRBV7-8 and TRBJ2-7; 9 bases align to TRBD1. The CDR3 has 16 amino acids. Losses at the gene ends were 2 bases for V and 2 bases for J; bases not matched to a gene: 7. Germline V CDR1 and CDR2: SGHVS, FQNEAQ. CDR3 nucleotides: TGTGCCAGCAGCTTAATTACCGGGACAGGGACCTACGAGCAGTACTTC. This sequence encodes CASSLITGTGTYEQYF.

This clone appeared a few times. The rearrangement uses TRBV30 and TRBJ2-1, with TRBD2 identical over 9 bases. V shed 1 base and J 7 bases; nucleotides not matched to a gene: 8. Looked up from germline, CDR1 is GTSNPN and CDR2 is SVGIG (reference sequence). The CDR3 spans 15 residues. CDR3 protein: CAWSAGLANTNEQFF. CDR3 sequence (DNA): TGTGCCTGGAGTGCCGGACTAGCGAATACGAATGAGCAGTTCTTC. The variable domain in full, with the rest retrieved from reference TRBV30 and TRBJ2-1, is SQTIHQWPATLVQPVGSPLSLECTVEGTSNPNLYWYRQAAGRGLQLLFYSVGIGQISSEVPQNLSASRPQDRQFILSSKKLLLSDSGFYLCAWSAGLANTNEQFFGPGTRLTVL.

The chain joins TRBV6-5 to TRBJ1-5; 7 positions match TRBD1. This CDR3 is built from 13 residues. Germline V gives CDR1 MNHEY, CDR2 SVGAGI. With 10 bases clipped from V and 6 bases from J, the junction kept 9 bases outside the gene matches. CDR3 coding DNA: TGTGCCACCGCTGGAGGGGGCAGTCAGCCCCAGCATTTT. Translation: CATAGGGSQPQHF.

V and J are TRBV10-2 and TRBJ2-2; D not resolved. CDR1 and CDR2 (germline): WSHSY, SAAADI. V was pared by 2 bases and J by 3 bases, with 4 bases between. CDR3 size: 13 residues. The CDR3 loop reads CASSEHYTGELFF. CDR3 coding DNA: TGCGCCAGCAGTGAGCACTACACCGGGGAGCTGTTTTTT.

The genes are TRBV7-9 and TRBJ2-7, with D possibly TRBD1 on 6 matching bases. V lost 5 bases and J 0 bases, leaving 14 bases between the germline ends. The CDR3 length is 15 residues. CDR1 is SEHNR and CDR2 is FQNEAQ in the germline V gene (reference sequence). The CDR3 region has the DNA TGTGCCAGCAGCGTAGAGACAGGCAGCTCCTACGAGCAGTACTTC. Encoded protein: CASSVETGSSYEQYF.

V is TRBV5-1 and J is TRBJ2-7, with TRBD2 matching 13 bases. Germline assignment: CDR1 SGHRS and CDR2 YFSETQ. CDR3 size: 16 residues. J was trimmed by 5 bases and V by 0 bases; bases with no gene match: 5. CDR3 in amino acids: CASSLGTSGGVDEQYF. DNA of the CDR3: TGCGCCAGCAGCTTGGGGACTAGCGGGGGAGTTGACGAGCAGTACTTC.